A selection of T cell receptor beta chains follows, all from one sample in a study of blood T cell repertoires in COVID-19. TCRdb keeps only in-frame clones here, not all; method: immunoSEQ multiplex PCR. The sample has about 390,000 clones; 80% to 90% are singletons. Sequenced input: peripheral blood. The source of these receptors is a woman aged 55 to 70 with COVID-19, enrolled during active disease. Both conserved end residues are part of each CDR3. The order of the fields is V gene, clone size, J gene, D gene, CDR3 DNA, CDR3 protein. D genes are given only for firm matches. Size is omitted from some rows. Given values are once, few, many or a class for expanded clones.

TRBV18	.	TRBJ1-2	TRBD1	TGTGCCAGCTCACAGGACAGGGATGGCTACACCTTC	CASSQDRDGYTF
TRBV24-1	.	TRBJ2-3	.	TGTGCCACCAGTGGCCTAGCCCGGGGATCCACAGATACGCAGTATTTT	CATSGLARGSTDTQYF
TRBV5-1	.	TRBJ2-2	TRBD2	TGCGCCAGCAACCTAGCGGGCACCGGGGAGCTGTTTTTT	CASNLAGTGELFF
TRBV5-1	.	TRBJ2-5	TRBD1	TGCGCCAGCAGACTCTCCGGGACAGGGGGCCAAGAGACCCAGTACTTC	CASRLSGTGGQETQYF
TRBV4-1	.	TRBJ1-1	.	TGCGCCAGCAGCGGGAATGGGGGACTTACTGAAGCTTTCTTT	CASSGNGGLTEAFF
TRBV6-5	.	TRBJ2-7	.	TGTGCCAGCCGTCGGGGGTATTCCTACGAGCAGTACTTC	CASRRGYSYEQYF
TRBV19	.	TRBJ2-3	TRBD1	TGTGCCAGTAGTATCAGGGGGCCCCGCACAGATACGCAGTATTTT	CASSIRGPRTDTQYF
TRBV6-5	few	TRBJ1-6	.	TGTGCCAGCGGTCCCGGGTCGTTGACTTCACCCCTCCACTTT	CASGPGSLTSPLHF
TRBV5-4	.	TRBJ2-7	TRBD2	TGTGCCAGCAGCCCAGGACTAGCGGGATACTACGAGCAGTACTTC	CASSPGLAGYYEQYF
TRBV30	.	TRBJ1-5	.	TGTGCCTGGAAGGGCCCGGGATTAGGGCCCCAGCATTTT	CAWKGPGLGPQHF
TRBV7-9	few	TRBJ2-3	TRBD2	TGTGCCCCCGCACTAGCGGGAGGAGATACGCAGTATTTT	CAPALAGGDTQYF
TRBV19	once	TRBJ1-2	TRBD1	TGTGCCAGTAGTCCGGGACAGTATGGCTACACCTTC	CASSPGQYGYTF
TRBV7-8	.	TRBJ1-2	.	TGTGCCAGCAGCGACCGCAGATCCAGGAATTCCCTCTATGGCTACACCTTC	CASSDRRSRNSLYGYTF
TRBV19	.	TRBJ1-2	TRBD1	TGTGCCAGTAGTCGGGCAGGGGGCGGATTTGACTATGGCTACACCTTC	CASSRAGGGFDYGYTF
TRBV27	.	TRBJ2-3	.	TGTGCCAGCAGTCCCTTTTGGGGGGGCACAGATACGCAGTATTTT	CASSPFWGGTDTQYF
TRBV9	.	TRBJ1-4	TRBD1	TGTGCCAGCAGCGGATTGGGACAGGGCAATGAAAAACTGTTTTTT	CASSGLGQGNEKLFF
TRBV5-6	.	TRBJ1-5	.	TGTGCCAGCAGCTCCCGGCCGGGGCCCCAGCATTTT	CASSSRPGPQHF
TRBV18	.	TRBJ2-1	.	TGTGCCAGCTCACCGCAGACAGGTTCTGATGAGCAGTTCTTC	CASSPQTGSDEQFF
TRBV7-8	.	TRBJ1-1	TRBD1	TGTGCCAGCAGCAAATCGGGACAGGGAAATTTGGACACTGAAGCTTTCTTT	CASSKSGQGNLDTEAFF
TRBV30	.	TRBJ1-1	.	TGTGCCTGGAGTGTCGGGGGGAACACTGAAGCTTTCTTT	CAWSVGGNTEAFF
TRBV5-4	.	TRBJ2-3	.	TGTGCCAGCAGCTTGGAGGCGGGCACAGATACGCAGTATTTT	CASSLEAGTDTQYF
TRBV6-4	.	TRBJ2-1	TRBD2	TGTGCCAGCAGTTTAGCGGGGGGGTACAATGAGCAGTTCTTC	CASSLAGGYNEQFF
TRBV25-1	once	TRBJ1-1	.	TGTGCCAGCAGTGAATGGGGGGTTGGGCAGGGCGGCACTGAAGCTTTCTTT	CASSEWGVGQGGTEAFF
TRBV12-3/TRBV12-4	.	TRBJ1-2	.	TGTGCCAGCAGTTCGGGTCGGGGGTATGGCTACACCTTC	CASSSGRGYGYTF
TRBV9	.	TRBJ1-6	.	TGTGCCAGCAGCCCACAAGGGGGTTCCTATAATTCACCCCTCCACTTT	CASSPQGGSYNSPLHF
TRBV4-1	many	TRBJ2-2	TRBD2	TGCGCCAGCAGCCCAGCGGGGGGGCCGAACACCGGGGAGCTGTTTTTT	CASSPAGGPNTGELFF
TRBV5-1	.	TRBJ2-3	.	TGCGCCAGCAGCTTGGCGGGTCCTGATACGCAGTATTTT	CASSLAGPDTQYF
TRBV30	.	TRBJ1-1	.	TGTGCCTGGAGTATGGGGACTACTGCTGAAGCTTTCTTT	CAWSMGTTAEAFF
TRBV18	few	TRBJ1-6	.	TGTGCCAGCTCTATGGACAGAGTTAATTCACCCCTCCACTTT	CASSMDRVNSPLHF
TRBV27	.	TRBJ1-2	TRBD1	TGTGCCAGCAGGACAGGGAACTATGGCTACACCTTC	CASRTGNYGYTF
TRBV4-2	.	TRBJ1-4	TRBD1	TGTGCCAGCAGCCAAGGGACAGGTGAAGGGGAAAAACTGTTTTTT	CASSQGTGEGEKLFF
TRBV19	.	TRBJ1-5	TRBD1	TGTGCCACTCAACCTAACTCCGGACAGGGATTTAATCAGCCCCAGCATTTT	CATQPNSGQGFNQPQHF
TRBV12-5	once	TRBJ1-6	TRBD1	TGTGCTAGTGGTTTAGGGACAGACAATTCACCCCTCCACTTT	CASGLGTDNSPLHF
TRBV18	once	TRBJ1-6	TRBD1	TGTGCCAGCTCAGCGGACAGGGGGGGAGGATCACCCCTCCACTTT	CASSADRGGGSPLHF
TRBV6-5	.	TRBJ1-1	.	TGTGCCAGCAGCCAGGAGGGATCTCGGAACACTGAAGCTTTCTTT	CASSQEGSRNTEAFF
TRBV7-3	once	TRBJ1-5	.	TGTGCCAGCAGCTTAGGAGGGCCGCTCAAGGGGCAGCCCCAGCATTTT	CASSLGGPLKGQPQHF
TRBV7-6	few	TRBJ2-2	TRBD2	TGTGCCAGCAGCGCGCGGGGGGGCGACGGGGAGCTGTTTTTT	CASSARGGDGELFF
TRBV2	once	TRBJ1-6	.	TGTGCCAGCGACAAGAGCTCCTATAATTCACCCCTCCACTTT	CASDKSSYNSPLHF
TRBV5-1	.	TRBJ1-4	.	TGCGCCAGCAGCTTACAGGGCGTTGATGAAAAACTGTTTTTT	CASSLQGVDEKLFF
TRBV29-1	.	TRBJ1-2	TRBD1	TGCAGCGTTGAAGGGACAGGGGGCTTTGGGTATGGCTACACCTTC	CSVEGTGGFGYGYTF